The source of this T cell receptor beta chain is a study of Ad26.COV2.S vaccination and SARS-CoV-2 variants. At the level of the study: Once or twice, 56 days apart, Ad26.COV2.S was delivered intramuscularly. Broader study findings: Breadth, reportedly substantial, characterized the spike-specific CD8+ and CD4+ T cell responses after vaccination.

Treatment defined: about 20 received Ad26.COV2.S at low or high dose, single or two shots; 5 received placebo; per-sample allocation not given. Material that was analyzed had been drawn on day 63 after the first vaccine or placebo injection. Comment on this clone: The antigen is not known.

Produced via immunoSEQ multiplex PCR; TCRdb's table is partial and in-frame only. The sample holds approximately 300,000 clones, about 85% seen once. V lost 0 bases and J lost 7, with 11 bases in between. Germline assignment: CDR1 SGDLS and CDR2 YYNGEE. CDR3 size: 15 residues. The TCR sequence derives from a person aged 18-60 years who received the Ad26.COV2.S COVID-19 vaccine or a placebo. V gene TRBV9 combines with J gene TRBJ1-6; possibly TRBD1 for D (5 bases). The sequencing used peripheral blood, collected in a trial of Ad26.COV2.S vaccine versus placebo. CDR3 loop: CASSVEGLSNSPLHF. For the CDR3, the DNA is TGTGCCAGCAGCGTAGAGGGGCTTTCGAATTCACCCCTCCACTTT.